These T cell receptor beta chains were read from a single sample in a study of blood T cells in healthy people across ages. Each CDR3 protein is one row after TCRdb ran MiXCR on the 5' RACE reads. This table has around 1.5 million distinct CDR3 sequences, around 35% appearing once. The specimen was blood. Receptor source: a woman under 40 in good health. Both conserved end residues are part of each CDR3. D genes are given only for firm matches.

j_gene,d_gene,v_gene,CDR3aa
TRBJ2-1,TRBD2,TRBV6-5,CASSHSGLAGTYNGQFF
TRBJ1-1,.,TRBV28,CASSPSSYPNTEAFF
TRBJ2-1,.,TRBV4-2,CASSQEWEPYNEQFF
TRBJ1-2,.,TRBV4-1,CASSQVVVRVYGYTF
TRBJ2-7,TRBD2,TRBV12-3/TRBV12-4,CASSFKAGETYEQYF
TRBJ1-2,.,TRBV20-1,CSASHPGEYYGYTF
TRBJ2-7,TRBD1,TRBV3-1,CASSRQGSSHEQYF
TRBJ2-5,TRBD2,TRBV5-1,CASSLDGGIYQETQYF
TRBJ1-2,.,TRBV25-1,CASSEMGGRVHGYTF
TRBJ2-5,.,TRBV12-3/TRBV12-4,CASSLRGEGVGETQYF
TRBJ2-5,.,TRBV5-6,CVSSFRLGETQYF
TRBJ1-5,.,TRBV5-5,CASSLGIHDQPQHF
TRBJ2-3,.,TRBV7-2,CASSPRLAGAADTQYF
TRBJ1-2,.,TRBV7-9,CTSSPPRSGADYGYTF